This T cell receptor (beta chain) was documented in a study of T-cell memory formation after mild COVID-19. TCRdb passed the 5' RACE reads through MiXCR, listing each CDR3 protein once. The sample has approximately 340,000 distinct CDR3 sequences; 10% to 15% are singletons. Specimen: PBMCs or a T cell subset sorted from them (not recorded which). The sequence was collected from a young man who had mild COVID-19 (a few samples of this study predate the infection). Cell type and time point are not known.

The CDR3 nucleotides are TGCAGTGCTAGATTTGTTCAGGGGTACTATGGCTACACCTTC. Its protein is CSARFVQGYYGYTF. J is TRBJ1-2 and V is TRBV20-1, with TRBD1 as a possible D gene (6 bases). The length of the CDR3 is 14 residues. CDR1 DFQATT and CDR2 SNEGSKA come from the germline V gene (reference sequence). Trimming took off 2 bases at V and 3 bases at J, with 13 bases between the two ends.